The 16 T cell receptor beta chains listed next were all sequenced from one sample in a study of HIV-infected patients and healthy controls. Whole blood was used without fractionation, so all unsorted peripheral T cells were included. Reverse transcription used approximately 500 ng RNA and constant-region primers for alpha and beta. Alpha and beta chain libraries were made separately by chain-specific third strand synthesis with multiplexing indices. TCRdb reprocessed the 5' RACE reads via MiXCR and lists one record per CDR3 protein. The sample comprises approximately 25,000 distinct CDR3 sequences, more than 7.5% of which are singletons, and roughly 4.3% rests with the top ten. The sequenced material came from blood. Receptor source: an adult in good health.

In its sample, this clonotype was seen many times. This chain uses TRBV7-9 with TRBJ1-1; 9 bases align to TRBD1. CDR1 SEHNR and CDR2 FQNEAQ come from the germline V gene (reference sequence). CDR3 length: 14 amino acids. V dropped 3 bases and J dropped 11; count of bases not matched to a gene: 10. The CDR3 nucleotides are TGTGCCAGCAGCTTTCTGGGACAGGGTTTTTTGGCTTTCTTT. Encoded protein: CASSFLGQGFLAFF.

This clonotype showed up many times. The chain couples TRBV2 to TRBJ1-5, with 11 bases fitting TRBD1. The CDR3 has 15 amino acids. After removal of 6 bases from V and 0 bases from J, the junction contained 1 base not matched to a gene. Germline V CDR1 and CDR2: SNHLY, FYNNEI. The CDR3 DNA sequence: TGTGCCAGCAGCGGACAGGGGGCTAGCAATCAGCCCCAGCATTTT. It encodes CASSGQGASNQPQHF.

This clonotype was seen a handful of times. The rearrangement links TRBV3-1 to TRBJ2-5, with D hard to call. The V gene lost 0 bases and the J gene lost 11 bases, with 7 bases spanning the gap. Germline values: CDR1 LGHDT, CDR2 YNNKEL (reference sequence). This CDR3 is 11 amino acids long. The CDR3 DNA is TGTGCCAGCAGCCAAGAACGGCGGCAGTACTTC. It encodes CASSQERRQYF.

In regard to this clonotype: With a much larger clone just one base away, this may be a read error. This chain's CDR3 is CASSLNGFQPQHF. The CDR3 coding sequence is TGTGCCAGCAGTTTAAACGGTTTCCAGCCCCAGCATTTT. The chain links TRBV27 to TRBJ1-5; D is ambiguous. This CDR3 spans 13 amino acids. The V end was cut by 2 bases, the J end by 7 bases, with 9 bases between. Germline loops: CDR1 MNHEY, CDR2 SMNVEV (reference sequence).

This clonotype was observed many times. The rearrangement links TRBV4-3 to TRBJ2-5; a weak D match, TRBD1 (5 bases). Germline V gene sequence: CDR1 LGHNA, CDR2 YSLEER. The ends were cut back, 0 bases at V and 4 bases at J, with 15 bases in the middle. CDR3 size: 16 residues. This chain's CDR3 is CASSQEWSRESETQYF. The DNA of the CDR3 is TGCGCCAGCAGCCAAGAATGGAGCAGGGAATCAGAGACCCAGTACTTC.

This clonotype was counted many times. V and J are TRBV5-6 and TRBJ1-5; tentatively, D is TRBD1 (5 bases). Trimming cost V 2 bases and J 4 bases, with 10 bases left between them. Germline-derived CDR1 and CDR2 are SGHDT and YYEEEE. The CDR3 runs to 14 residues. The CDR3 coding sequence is TGTGCCAGCAGCTTAAGGGACGCAAATCAGCCCCAGCATTTT. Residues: CASSLRDANQPQHF.

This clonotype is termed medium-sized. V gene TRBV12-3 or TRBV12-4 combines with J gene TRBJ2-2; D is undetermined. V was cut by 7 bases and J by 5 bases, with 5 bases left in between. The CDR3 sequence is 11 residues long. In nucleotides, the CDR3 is TGTGCCAGCATTGGGACCGGGGAGCTGTTTTTT. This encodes CASIGTGELFF.

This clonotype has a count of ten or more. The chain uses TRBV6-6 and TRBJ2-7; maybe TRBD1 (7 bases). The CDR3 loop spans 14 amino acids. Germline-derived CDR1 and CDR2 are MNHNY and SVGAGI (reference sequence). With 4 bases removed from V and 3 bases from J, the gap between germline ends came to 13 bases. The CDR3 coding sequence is TGTGCCAGCAGTTTGGGGCAGGGGGGCTACGAGCAGTACTTC. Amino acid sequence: CASSLGQGGYEQYF.

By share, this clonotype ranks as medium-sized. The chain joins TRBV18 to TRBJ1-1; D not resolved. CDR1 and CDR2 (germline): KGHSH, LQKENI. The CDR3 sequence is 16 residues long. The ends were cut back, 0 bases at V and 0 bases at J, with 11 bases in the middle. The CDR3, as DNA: TGTGCCAGCTCACCACCGGTCGAGTCTCTGAACACTGAAGCTTTCTTT. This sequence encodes CASSPPVESLNTEAFF.

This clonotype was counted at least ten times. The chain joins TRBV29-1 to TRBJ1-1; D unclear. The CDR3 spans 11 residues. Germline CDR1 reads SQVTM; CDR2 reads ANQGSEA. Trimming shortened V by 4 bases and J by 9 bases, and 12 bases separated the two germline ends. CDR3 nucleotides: TGCAGCGTTGTATCGGGTCCCCAAGCTTTCTTT. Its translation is CSVVSGPQAFF.

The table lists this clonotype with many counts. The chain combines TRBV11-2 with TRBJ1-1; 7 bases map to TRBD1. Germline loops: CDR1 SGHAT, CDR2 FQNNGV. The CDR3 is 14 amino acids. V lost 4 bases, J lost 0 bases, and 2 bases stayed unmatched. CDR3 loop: CASSWGQMNTEAFF. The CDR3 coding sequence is TGTGCCAGCAGCTGGGGACAGATGAACACTGAAGCTTTCTTT. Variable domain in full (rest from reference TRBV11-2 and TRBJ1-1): EAGVAQSPRYKIIEKRQSVAFWCNPISGHATLYWYQQILGQGPKLLIQFQNNGVVDDSQLPKDRFSAERLKGVDSTLKIQPAKLEDSAVYLCASSWGQMNTEAFFGQGTRLTVV.

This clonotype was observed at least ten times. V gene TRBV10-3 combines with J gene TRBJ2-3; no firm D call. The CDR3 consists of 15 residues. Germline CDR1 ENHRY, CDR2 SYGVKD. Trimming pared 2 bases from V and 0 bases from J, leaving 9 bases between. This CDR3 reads CAISEARPSTDTQYF. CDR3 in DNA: TGTGCCATCAGTGAGGCCAGACCTAGCACAGATACGCAGTATTTT.

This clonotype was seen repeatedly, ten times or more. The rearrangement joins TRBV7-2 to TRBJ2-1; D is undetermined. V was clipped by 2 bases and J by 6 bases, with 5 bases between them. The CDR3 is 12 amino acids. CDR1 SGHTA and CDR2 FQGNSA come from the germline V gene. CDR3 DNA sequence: TGTGCCAGCAGCTTATCGAGCAATGAGCAGTTCTTC. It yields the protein CASSLSSNEQFF.

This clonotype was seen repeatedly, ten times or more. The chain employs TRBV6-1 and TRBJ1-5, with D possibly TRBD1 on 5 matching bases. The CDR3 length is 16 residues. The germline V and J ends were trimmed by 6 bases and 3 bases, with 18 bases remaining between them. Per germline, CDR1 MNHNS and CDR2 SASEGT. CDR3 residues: CASSRQYVADNQPQHF. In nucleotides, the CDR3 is TGTGCCAGCAGCCGACAGTACGTTGCCGACAATCAGCCCCAGCATTTT.

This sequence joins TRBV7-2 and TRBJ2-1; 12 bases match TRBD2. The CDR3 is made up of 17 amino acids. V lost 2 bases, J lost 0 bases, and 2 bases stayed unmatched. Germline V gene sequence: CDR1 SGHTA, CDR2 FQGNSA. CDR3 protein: CASSLLAGGSSYNEQFF. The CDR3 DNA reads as TGTGCCAGCAGCTTACTAGCGGGGGGGAGCTCCTACAATGAGCAGTTCTTC.

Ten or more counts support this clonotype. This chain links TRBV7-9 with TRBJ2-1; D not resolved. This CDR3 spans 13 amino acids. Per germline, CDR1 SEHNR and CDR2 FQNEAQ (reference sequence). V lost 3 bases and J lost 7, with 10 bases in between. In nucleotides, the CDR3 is TGTGCCAGCAGCTTTGACCCGTGGAATGAGCAGTTCTTC. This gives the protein CASSFDPWNEQFF.